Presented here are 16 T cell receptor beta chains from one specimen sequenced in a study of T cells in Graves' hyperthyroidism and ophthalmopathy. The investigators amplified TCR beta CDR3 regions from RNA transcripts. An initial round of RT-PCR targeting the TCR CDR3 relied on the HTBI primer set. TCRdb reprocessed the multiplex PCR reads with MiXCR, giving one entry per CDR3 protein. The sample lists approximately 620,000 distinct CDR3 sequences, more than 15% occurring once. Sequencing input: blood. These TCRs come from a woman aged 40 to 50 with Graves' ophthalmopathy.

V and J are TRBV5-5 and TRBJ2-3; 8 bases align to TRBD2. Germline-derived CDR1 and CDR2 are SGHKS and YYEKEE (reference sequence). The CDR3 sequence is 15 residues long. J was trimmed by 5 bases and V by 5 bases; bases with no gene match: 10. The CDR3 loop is CASSEGRGGQDTQYF. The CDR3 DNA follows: TGTGCCAGCAGTGAAGGTCGGGGGGGGCAAGATACGCAGTATTTT.

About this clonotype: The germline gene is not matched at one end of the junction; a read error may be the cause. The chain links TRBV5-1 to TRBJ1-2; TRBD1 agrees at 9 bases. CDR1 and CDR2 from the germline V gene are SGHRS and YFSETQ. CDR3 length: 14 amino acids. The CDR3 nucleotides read TGCGCCAGCAGCTCGGGACAGGGTGTTTATGACTACACCTTC. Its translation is CASSSGQGVYDYTF.

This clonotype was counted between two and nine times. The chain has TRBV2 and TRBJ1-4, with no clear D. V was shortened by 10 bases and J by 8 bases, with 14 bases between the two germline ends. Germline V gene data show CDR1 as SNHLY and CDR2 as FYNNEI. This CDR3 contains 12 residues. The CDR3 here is CATGPGGEKLFF. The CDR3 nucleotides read TGTGCCACCGGACCGGGAGGAGAAAAACTGTTTTTT.

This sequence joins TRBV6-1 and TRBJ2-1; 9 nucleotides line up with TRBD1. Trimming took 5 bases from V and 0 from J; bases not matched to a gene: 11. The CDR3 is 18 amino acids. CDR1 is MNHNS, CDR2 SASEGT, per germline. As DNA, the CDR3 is TGTGCCAGCAGTCCGCCGGGACAGGGTAGAAGCTCCTACAATGAGCAGTTCTTC. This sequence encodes CASSPPGQGRSSYNEQFF.

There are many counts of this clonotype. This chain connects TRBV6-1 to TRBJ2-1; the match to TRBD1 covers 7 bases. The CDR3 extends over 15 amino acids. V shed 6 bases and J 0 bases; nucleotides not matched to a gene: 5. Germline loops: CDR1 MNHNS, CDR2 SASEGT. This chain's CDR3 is CASRKGQSSYNEQFF. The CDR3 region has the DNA TGTGCCAGCAGGAAGGGACAGAGCTCCTACAATGAGCAGTTCTTC.

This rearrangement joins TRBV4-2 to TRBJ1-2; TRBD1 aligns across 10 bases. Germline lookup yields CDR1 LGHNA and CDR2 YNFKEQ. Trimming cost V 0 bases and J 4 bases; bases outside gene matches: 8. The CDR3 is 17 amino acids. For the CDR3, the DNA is TGTGCCAGCAGCCAAGATCCCCAGGGACAGGGGATCTATGGCTACACCTTC. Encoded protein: CASSQDPQGQGIYGYTF.

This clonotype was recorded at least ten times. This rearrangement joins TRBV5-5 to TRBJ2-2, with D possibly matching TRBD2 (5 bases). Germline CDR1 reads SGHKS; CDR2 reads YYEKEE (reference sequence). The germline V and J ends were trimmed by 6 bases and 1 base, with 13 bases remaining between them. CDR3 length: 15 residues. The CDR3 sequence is CASTSAAGNTGELFF. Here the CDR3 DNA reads TGTGCCAGCACCTCCGCTGCGGGGAACACCGGGGAGCTGTTTTTT.

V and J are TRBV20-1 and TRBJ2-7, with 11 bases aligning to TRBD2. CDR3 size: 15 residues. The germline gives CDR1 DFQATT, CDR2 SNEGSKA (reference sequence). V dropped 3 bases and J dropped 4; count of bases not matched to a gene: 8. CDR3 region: CSASISGGVLYEQYF. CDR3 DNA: TGCAGTGCTAGTATTAGCGGGGGGGTACTATACGAGCAGTACTTC.

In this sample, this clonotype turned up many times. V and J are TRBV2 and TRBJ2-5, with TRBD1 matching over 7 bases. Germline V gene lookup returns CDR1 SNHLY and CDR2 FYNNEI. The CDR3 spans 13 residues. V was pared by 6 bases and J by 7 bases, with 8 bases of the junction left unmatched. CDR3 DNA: TGTGCCAGCAGCGTTACAGGGGTCGGGACCCAGTACTTC. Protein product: CASSVTGVGTQYF. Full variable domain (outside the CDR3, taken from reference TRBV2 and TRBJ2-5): EPEVTQTPSHQVTQMGQEVILRCVPISNHLYFYWYRQILGQKVEFLVSFYNNEISEKSEIFDDQFSVERPDGSNFTLKIRSTKLEDSAMYFCASSVTGVGTQYFGPGTRLLVL.

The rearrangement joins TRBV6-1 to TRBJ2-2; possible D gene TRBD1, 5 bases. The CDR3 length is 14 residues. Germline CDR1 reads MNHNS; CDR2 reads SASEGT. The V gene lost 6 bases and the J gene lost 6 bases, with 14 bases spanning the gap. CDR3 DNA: TGTGCCAGCAGAACACATGGGGCCGCCGGGGAGCTGTTTTTT. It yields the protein CASRTHGAAGELFF.

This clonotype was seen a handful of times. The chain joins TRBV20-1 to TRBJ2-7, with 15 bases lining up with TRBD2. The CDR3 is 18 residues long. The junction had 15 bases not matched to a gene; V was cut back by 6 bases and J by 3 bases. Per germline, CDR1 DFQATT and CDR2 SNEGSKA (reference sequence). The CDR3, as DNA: TGCAGTGCACAAGACGGACGGACTAGCGGGGGGGGTTTCTACGAGCAGTACTTC. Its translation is CSAQDGRTSGGGFYEQYF.

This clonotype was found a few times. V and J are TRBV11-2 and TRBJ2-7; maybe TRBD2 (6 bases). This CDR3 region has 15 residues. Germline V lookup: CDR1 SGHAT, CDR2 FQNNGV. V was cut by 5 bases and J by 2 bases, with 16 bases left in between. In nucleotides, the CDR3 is TGTGCCAGCAGCATCGGGACTTACTCGCCCTACGAGCAGTACTTC. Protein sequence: CASSIGTYSPYEQYF.

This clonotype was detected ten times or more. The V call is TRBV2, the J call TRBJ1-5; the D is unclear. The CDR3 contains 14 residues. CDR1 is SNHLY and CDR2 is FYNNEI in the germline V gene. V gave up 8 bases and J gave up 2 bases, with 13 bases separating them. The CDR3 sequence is CASGPGGGNQPQHF. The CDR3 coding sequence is TGTGCCAGCGGACCGGGTGGAGGCAATCAGCCCCAGCATTTT.

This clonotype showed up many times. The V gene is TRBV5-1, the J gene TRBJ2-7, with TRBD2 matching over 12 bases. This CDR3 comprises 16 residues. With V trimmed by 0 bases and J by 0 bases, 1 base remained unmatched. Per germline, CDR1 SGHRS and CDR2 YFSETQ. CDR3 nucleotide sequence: TGCGCCAGCAGCTTGGTGACTAGCGGGAGCTCCTACGAGCAGTACTTC. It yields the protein CASSLVTSGSSYEQYF.

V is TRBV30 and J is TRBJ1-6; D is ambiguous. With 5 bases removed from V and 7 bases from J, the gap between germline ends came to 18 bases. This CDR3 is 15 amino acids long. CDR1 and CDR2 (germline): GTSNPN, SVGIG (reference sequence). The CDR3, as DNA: TGTGCCTGGTTTATTAAGCCAATGGGGAATTCACCCCTCCACTTT. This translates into CAWFIKPMGNSPLHF.

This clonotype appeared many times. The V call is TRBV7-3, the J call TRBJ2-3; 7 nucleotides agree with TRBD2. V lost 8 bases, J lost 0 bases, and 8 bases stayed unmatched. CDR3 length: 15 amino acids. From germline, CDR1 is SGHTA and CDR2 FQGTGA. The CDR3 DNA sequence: TGTGCCAGCTCACTTTACGGGGGGAGCACAGATACGCAGTATTTT. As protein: CASSLYGGSTDTQYF.